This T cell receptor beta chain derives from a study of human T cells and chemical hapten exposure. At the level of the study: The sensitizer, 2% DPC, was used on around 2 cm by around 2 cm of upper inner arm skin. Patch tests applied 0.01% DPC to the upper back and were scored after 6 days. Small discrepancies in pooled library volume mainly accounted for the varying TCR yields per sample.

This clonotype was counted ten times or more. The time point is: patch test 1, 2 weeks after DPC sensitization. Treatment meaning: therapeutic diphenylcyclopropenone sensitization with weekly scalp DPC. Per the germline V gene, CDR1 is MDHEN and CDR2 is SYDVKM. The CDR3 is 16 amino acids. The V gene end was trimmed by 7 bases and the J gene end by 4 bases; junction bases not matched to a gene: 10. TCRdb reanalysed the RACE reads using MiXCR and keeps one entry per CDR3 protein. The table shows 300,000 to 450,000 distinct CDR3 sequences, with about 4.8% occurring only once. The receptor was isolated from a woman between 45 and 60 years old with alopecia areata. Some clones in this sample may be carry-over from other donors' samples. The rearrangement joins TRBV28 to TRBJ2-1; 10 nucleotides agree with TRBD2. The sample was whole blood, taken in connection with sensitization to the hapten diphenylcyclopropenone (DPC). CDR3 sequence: CASKGAGGPSYNEQFF. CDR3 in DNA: TGTGCCAGCAAAGGAGCGGGAGGGCCCAGTTACAATGAGCAGTTCTTC.